The 5 T cell receptor beta chains given below trace back to one sample, sequenced in a study of shared clonotypes between healthy human individuals. The protocol was immunoSEQ multiplex PCR, while the TCRdb copy is restricted to in-frame clones and leaves out a portion. The table lists millions of clones, 85% to 95% of them singletons. Material for sequencing was naive CD4+ T cells from PBMCs. As to subset: CD45RA+ positively selected. Every receptor here comes from a man aged 18 to 35 in good health. Some clones in this sample may be carry-over from other donors' samples.

This CDR3 is CASSYGREGTGELFF. CDR3 DNA sequence: TGTGCCAGCAGTTACGGTCGGGAGGGGACCGGGGAGCTGTTTTTT. The chain carries TRBV6-5 and TRBJ2-2, with 8 nucleotides matching TRBD2. CDR1 is MNHEY and CDR2 is SVGAGI in the germline V gene. With 2 bases clipped from V and 5 bases from J, the junction kept 4 bases outside the gene matches. CDR3 length: 15 residues.

This clone was counted a single time. V usage is TRBV9 and J usage is TRBJ2-7, with TRBD2 identical over 7 bases. With 4 bases clipped from V and 4 bases from J, the junction kept 17 bases outside the gene matches. Germline CDR1 is SGDLS and CDR2 is YYNGEE. CDR3 size: 17 residues. CDR3 in amino acids: CASSPTVIKRDGYEQYF. CDR3 DNA: TGTGCCAGCAGCCCCACCGTCATTAAGCGGGATGGGTACGAGCAGTACTTC.

The chain is built from TRBV9 and TRBJ2-5; no clear D. Germline-derived CDR1 and CDR2 are SGDLS and YYNGEE. This CDR3 comprises 14 residues. Trimming cost V 4 bases and J 5 bases, with 15 bases left between them. The CDR3 loop reads CASSPAGVGETQYF. The CDR3 DNA reads TGTGCCAGCAGCCCAGCTGGGGTCGGGGAGACCCAGTACTTC.

The chain combines TRBV5-1 with TRBJ2-5; D may correspond to TRBD1 or TRBD2 (5 bases each). This CDR3 has 15 amino acids. The germline CDR1 and CDR2 sequences are SGHRS and YFSETQ. Trimming shortened V by 1 base and J by 7 bases, and 17 bases separated the two germline ends. The CDR3 spells CASSLQDTLEGTQYF. CDR3 DNA sequence: TGCGCCAGCAGCTTGCAGGACACCCTAGAGGGGACCCAGTACTTC.

This clone was detected a few times. This chain joins TRBV2 and TRBJ1-4; D not resolved. The germline V gene encodes CDR1 SNHLY and CDR2 FYNNEI. V was cut by 7 bases and J by 6 bases, with 12 bases left in between. The CDR3 is made up of 13 amino acids. For the CDR3, the DNA is TGTGCCAGCAACGGAGGGATGTATGAAAAACTGTTTTTT. Protein: CASNGGMYEKLFF. The variable domain in full, completed from reference TRBV2 and TRBJ1-4, reads EPEVTQTPSHQVTQMGQEVILRCVPISNHLYFYWYRQILGQKVEFLVSFYNNEISEKSEIFDDQFSVERPDGSNFTLKIRSTKLEDSAMYFCASNGGMYEKLFFGSGTQLSVL.